This T cell receptor (beta chain) was retrieved from a study of blood T cell repertoires in COVID-19. Overall study: COVID-19 samples, acute and convalescent, were from the United States, Italy and Spain. T cells, B-cell-depleted T cells, or PBMCs provided the cDNA or gDNA that served as material.

The V gene's germline CDR1 is SGHNT and CDR2 YYREEE (reference sequence). The V end lost 4 bases, the J end lost 0 bases, and 11 bases lay between the germline ends. The CDR3 totals 15 residues. In the original workflow: The authors estimated nucleated cell counts from reference gene primer amplification. Sequencing was performed with immunoSEQ multiplex PCR; in TCRdb, only in-frame clones are kept and a portion is missing. The V and J calls and the clone size are those of that table, but D and trimming were determined from the DNA. The sample has about 130,000 clones, 80% to 90% seen once. The chain couples TRBV5-4 to TRBJ2-1; tentative D call: TRBD2 (7 bases). Sequencing used peripheral blood. The sequence was collected from an older woman with acute or convalescent COVID-19. The CDR3 reads CASSGGALSYNEQFF. For the CDR3, the DNA is TGTGCCAGCAGCGGGGGGGCTCTCTCCTACAATGAGCAGTTCTTC.